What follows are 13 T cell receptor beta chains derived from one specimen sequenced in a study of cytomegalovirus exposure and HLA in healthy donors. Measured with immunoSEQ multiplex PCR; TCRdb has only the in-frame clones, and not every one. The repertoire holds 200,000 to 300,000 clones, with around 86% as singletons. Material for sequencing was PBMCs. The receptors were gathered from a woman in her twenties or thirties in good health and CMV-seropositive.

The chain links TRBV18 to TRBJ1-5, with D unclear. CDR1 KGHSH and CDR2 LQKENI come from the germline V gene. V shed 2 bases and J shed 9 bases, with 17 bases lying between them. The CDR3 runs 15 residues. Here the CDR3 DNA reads TGTGCCAGCTCACCATCCCTCCAGTCGTTTGGGCCCCAGCATTTT. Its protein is CASSPSLQSFGPQHF.

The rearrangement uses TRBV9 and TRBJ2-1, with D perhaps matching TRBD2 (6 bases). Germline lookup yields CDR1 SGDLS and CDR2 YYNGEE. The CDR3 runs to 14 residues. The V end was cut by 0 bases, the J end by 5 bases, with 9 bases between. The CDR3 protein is CASSVVAGNNEQFF. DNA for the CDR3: TGTGCCAGCAGCGTAGTGGCGGGAAACAATGAGCAGTTCTTC. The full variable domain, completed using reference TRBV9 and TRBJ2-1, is DSGVTQTPKHLITATGQRVTLRCSPRSGDLSVYWYQQSLDQGLQFLIQYYNGEERAKGNILERFSAQQFPDLHSELNLSSLELGDSALYFCASSVVAGNNEQFFGPGTRLTVL.

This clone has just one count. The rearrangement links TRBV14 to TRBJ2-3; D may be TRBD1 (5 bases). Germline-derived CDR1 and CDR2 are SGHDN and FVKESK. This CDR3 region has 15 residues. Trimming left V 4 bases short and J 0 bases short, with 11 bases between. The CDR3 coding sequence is TGTGCCAGCAGCCCGACAGAGCCTAGCACAGATACGCAGTATTTT. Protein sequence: CASSPTEPSTDTQYF. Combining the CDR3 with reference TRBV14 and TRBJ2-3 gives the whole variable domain EAGVTQFPSHSVIEKGQTVTLRCDPISGHDNLYWYRRVMGKEIKFLLHFVKESKQDESGMPNNRFLAERTGGTYSTLKVQPAELEDSGVYFCASSPTEPSTDTQYFGPGTRLTVL.

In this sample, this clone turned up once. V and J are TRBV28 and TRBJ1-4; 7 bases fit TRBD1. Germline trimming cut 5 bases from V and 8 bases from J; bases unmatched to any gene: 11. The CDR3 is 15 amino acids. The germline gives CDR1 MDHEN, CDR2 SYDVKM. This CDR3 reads CASSRTGGRGEKLFF. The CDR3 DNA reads TGTGCCAGCAGTCGGACAGGTGGAAGGGGCGAAAAACTGTTTTTT.

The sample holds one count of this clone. The CDR3 coding sequence is TGTGCCAGCAGCTTAGCCACAGGGGTTTACCAGCCCCAGCATTTT. It specifies CASSLATGVYQPQHF. V usage is TRBV5-5 and J usage is TRBJ1-5, with 7 bases matching TRBD1. The CDR3 length is 15 residues. CDR1 SGHKS and CDR2 YYEKEE come from the germline V gene (reference sequence). J was trimmed by 7 bases and V by 2 bases; bases with no gene match: 9.

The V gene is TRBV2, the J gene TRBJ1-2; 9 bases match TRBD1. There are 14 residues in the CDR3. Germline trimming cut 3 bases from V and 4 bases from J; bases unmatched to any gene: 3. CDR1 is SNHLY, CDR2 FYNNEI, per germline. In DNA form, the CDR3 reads TGTGCCAGCAGTGAGGGACAGGGACCCTATGGCTACACCTTC. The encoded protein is CASSEGQGPYGYTF.

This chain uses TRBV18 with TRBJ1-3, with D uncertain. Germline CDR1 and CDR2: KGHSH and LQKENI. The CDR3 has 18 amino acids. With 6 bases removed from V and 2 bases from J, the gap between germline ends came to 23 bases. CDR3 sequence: CASSPSPVTVLAGNTIYF. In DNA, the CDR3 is TGTGCCAGCTCCCCATCCCCGGTTACAGTCCTCGCTGGAAACACCATATATTTT.

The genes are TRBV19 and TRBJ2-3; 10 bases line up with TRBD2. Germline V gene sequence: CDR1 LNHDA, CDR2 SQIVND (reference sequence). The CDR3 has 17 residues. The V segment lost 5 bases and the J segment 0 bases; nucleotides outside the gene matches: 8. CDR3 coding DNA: TGTGCCAGTAGTCCCCCGGGACTAGCGAGAAGCACAGATACGCAGTATTTT. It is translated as CASSPPGLARSTDTQYF.

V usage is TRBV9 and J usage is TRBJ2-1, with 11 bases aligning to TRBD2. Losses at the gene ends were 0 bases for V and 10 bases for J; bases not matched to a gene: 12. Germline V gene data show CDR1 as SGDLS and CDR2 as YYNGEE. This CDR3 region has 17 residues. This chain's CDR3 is CASSVGLAGGRLGEQFF. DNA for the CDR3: TGTGCCAGCAGCGTAGGGCTAGCGGGAGGCAGACTGGGGGAGCAGTTCTTC.

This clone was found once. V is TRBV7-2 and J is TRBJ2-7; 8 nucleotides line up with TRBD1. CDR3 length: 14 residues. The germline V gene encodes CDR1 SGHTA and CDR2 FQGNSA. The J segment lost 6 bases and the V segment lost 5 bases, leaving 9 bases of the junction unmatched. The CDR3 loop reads CASSLRQGKGEQYF. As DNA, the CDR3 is TGTGCCAGCAGCCTGCGACAGGGGAAGGGCGAGCAGTACTTC.

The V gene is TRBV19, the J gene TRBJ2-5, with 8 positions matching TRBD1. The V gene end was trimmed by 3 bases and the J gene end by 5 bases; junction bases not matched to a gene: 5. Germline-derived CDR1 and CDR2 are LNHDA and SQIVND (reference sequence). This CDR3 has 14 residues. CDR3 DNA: TGTGCCAGTAGTATTTCAGGGGGCGCGGAGACCCAGTACTTC. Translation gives CASSISGGAETQYF. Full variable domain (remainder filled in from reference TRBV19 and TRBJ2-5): DGGITQSPKYLFRKEGQNVTLSCEQNLNHDAMYWYRQDPGQGLRLIYYSQIVNDFQKGDIAEGYSVSREKKESFPLTVTSAQKNPTAFYLCASSISGGAETQYFGPGTRLLVL.

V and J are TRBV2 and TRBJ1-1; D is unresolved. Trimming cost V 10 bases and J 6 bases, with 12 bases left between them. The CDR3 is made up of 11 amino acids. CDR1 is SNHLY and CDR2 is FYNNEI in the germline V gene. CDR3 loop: CATTTWAEAFF. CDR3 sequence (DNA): TGTGCCACCACGACATGGGCTGAAGCTTTCTTT.

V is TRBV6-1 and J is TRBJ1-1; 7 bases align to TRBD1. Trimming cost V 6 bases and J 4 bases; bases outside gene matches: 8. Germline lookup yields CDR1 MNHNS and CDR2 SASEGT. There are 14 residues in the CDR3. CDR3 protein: CASSPDRSGTEAFF. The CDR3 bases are TGTGCCAGCAGCCCGGACAGGAGCGGCACTGAAGCTTTCTTT.